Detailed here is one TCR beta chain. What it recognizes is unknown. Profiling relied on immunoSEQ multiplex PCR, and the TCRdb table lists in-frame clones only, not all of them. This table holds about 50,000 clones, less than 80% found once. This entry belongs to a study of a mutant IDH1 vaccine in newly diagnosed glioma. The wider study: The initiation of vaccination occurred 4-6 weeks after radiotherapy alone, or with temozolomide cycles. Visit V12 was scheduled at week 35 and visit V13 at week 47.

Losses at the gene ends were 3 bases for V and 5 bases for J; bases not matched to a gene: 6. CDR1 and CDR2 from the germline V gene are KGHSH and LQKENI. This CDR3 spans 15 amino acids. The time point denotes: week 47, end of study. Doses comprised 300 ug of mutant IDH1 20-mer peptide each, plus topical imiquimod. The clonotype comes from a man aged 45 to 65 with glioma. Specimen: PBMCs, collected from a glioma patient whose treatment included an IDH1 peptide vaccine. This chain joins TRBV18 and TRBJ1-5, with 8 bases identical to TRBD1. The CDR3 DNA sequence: TGTGCCAGCTCACCCAGGACAGGGAGCGATCAGCCCCAGCATTTT. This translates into CASSPRTGSDQPQHF.